The 20 T cell receptor beta chains listed next were all sequenced from one sample in a study of OX40 agonist ivuxolimab in advanced cancers. Clones were read by immunoSEQ multiplex PCR, and TCRdb kept only the in-frame ones, dropping some. The table lists about 92,000 clones, roughly 93% of them singletons. The specimen was CD4+ or CD8+ T cells sorted from blood, collected in a trial of the OX40 agonist ivuxolimab. The receptors originated from an adult with an advanced solid tumor such as melanoma, head and neck, liver or kidney cancer.

The chain carries TRBV2 and TRBJ1-6; D gene unclear. The V and J ends lost 6 bases and 2 bases respectively, with 8 bases between them. Germline loops: CDR1 SNHLY, CDR2 FYNNEI. CDR3 length: 14 residues. CDR3 nucleotide sequence: TGTGCCAGCAGGGGAAGAACCTATAATTCACCCCTCCACTTT. Translated, it gives CASRGRTYNSPLHF. The whole variable domain, filled in from reference TRBV2 and TRBJ1-6, reads EPEVTQTPSHQVTQMGQEVILRCVPISNHLYFYWYRQILGQKVEFLVSFYNNEISEKSEIFDDQFSVERPDGSNFTLKIRSTKLEDSAMYFCASRGRTYNSPLHFGNGTRLTVT.

The V call is TRBV6-1, the J call TRBJ2-7, with TRBD2 identical over 10 bases. CDR3 size: 15 residues. V trimming: 4 bases; J trimming: 1 base; junction bases outside the gene matches: 4. Germline-derived CDR1 and CDR2 are MNHNS and SASEGT. The CDR3 DNA reads TGTGCCAGCAGTGGGGGGACTAGCGCGTCCTACGAGCAGTACTTC. Amino acids: CASSGGTSASYEQYF.

The J gene is TRBJ1-4, the V gene TRBV18; D gene ambiguous. V dropped 6 bases and J dropped 2 bases, with 13 bases sitting between them. The germline V gene has CDR1 KGHSH and CDR2 LQKENI. This CDR3 is built from 15 residues. The CDR3 region has the DNA TGTGCCAGCTCCCGCGTAAAGGGCACTAATGAAAAACTGTTTTTT. This encodes CASSRVKGTNEKLFF.

The chain links TRBV27 to TRBJ1-6, with D unclear. Looked up from germline, CDR1 is MNHEY and CDR2 is SMNVEV (reference sequence). This CDR3 is built from 14 residues. V shed 1 base and J shed 10 bases, with 11 bases lying between them. CDR3 nucleotide sequence: TGTGCCAGCAGTTTATGGGGTTTACGGTCACCCCTCCACTTT. Protein sequence: CASSLWGLRSPLHF.

The chain uses TRBV11-2 and TRBJ1-1; D gene unclear. Trimming left V 3 bases short and J 4 bases short, with 15 bases between. Germline CDR1 is SGHAT and CDR2 is FQNNGV. This CDR3 has 15 amino acids. Here the CDR3 reads CASSFKRAARTEAFF. The CDR3 DNA sequence: TGTGCCAGCAGCTTCAAAAGGGCAGCGCGCACTGAAGCTTTCTTT.

This clone was seen a single time. The gene calls are TRBV7-2 and TRBJ1-1; no definite D call. Trimming pared 2 bases from V and 1 base from J, leaving 5 bases between. CDR1 is SGHTA, CDR2 FQGNSA, per germline. This CDR3 has 13 residues. CDR3 DNA sequence: TGTGCCAGCAGCTTAATGAAGAACACTGAAGCTTTCTTT. The encoded protein is CASSLMKNTEAFF.

The V and J genes are TRBV5-4 and TRBJ2-1; D is ambiguous. Per germline, CDR1 SGHNT and CDR2 YYREEE (reference sequence). V lost 1 base and J lost 4, with 9 bases in between. The CDR3 spans 14 residues. CDR3 region: CASSLLAEYNEQFF. The CDR3 bases are TGTGCCAGCAGCTTGTTGGCTGAGTACAATGAGCAGTTCTTC.

The chain joins TRBV21-1 to TRBJ2-7; the table's D call TRBD2 went unverified against the DNA. TRBV21-1 is reported as a pseudogene. The length of the CDR3 is 19 residues. This CDR3 is CASTTLNVLAGGGAYEQYF. CDR3 nucleotides: TGTGCCAGCACCACTCTGAACGTACTAGCGGGAGGTGGGGCCTACGAGCAGTACTTC.

The rearrangement links TRBV7-3 to TRBJ2-2, with 7 bases that match TRBD1. Looked up from germline, CDR1 is SGHTA and CDR2 is FQGTGA. The CDR3 consists of 16 residues. V lost 5 bases to trimming and J lost 1 base; unmatched junction nucleotides: 7. The CDR3 loop is CASSPSQGVNTGELFF. The CDR3, as DNA: TGTGCCAGCAGCCCCTCGCAGGGGGTGAACACCGGGGAGCTGTTTTTT.

The rearrangement links TRBV6-6 to TRBJ1-1; D remains unclear. Germline CDR1 reads MNHNY; CDR2 reads SVGAGI (reference sequence). CDR3 length: 14 amino acids. The ends were cut back, 2 bases at V and 1 base at J, with 8 bases in the middle. The CDR3 protein is CASSYGRQNTEAFF. CDR3 DNA sequence: TGTGCCAGCAGTTACGGGAGACAGAACACTGAAGCTTTCTTT.

This clone appeared a few times. The V and J genes are TRBV10-1 and TRBJ2-1; D not certain. The V end was cut by 3 bases, the J end by 1 base, with 4 bases between. The germline gives CDR1 WNHNN, CDR2 SYGVQD (reference sequence). The CDR3 contains 13 residues. CDR3 DNA sequence: TGCGCCAGCAGTGATCTGTCCTACAATGAGCAGTTCTTC. Translating gives CASSDLSYNEQFF.

V is TRBV18 and J is TRBJ2-1; 9 nucleotides align to TRBD2. Germline CDR1 is KGHSH and CDR2 is LQKENI. This CDR3 has 16 amino acids. V lost 0 bases, J lost 3 bases, and 3 bases stayed unmatched. CDR3 sequence: CASSPPSSGIYNEQFF. The CDR3 DNA reads TGTGCCAGCTCACCACCCTCTAGCGGGATCTACAATGAGCAGTTCTTC.

The chain carries TRBV7-8 and TRBJ2-2; 9 bases are a match to TRBD2. V shed 7 bases, J shed 4 bases, and the junction held 7 bases outside the gene matches. The germline CDR1 and CDR2 sequences are SGHVS and FQNEAQ. The CDR3 is 15 amino acids. This CDR3 reads CASTKSGRPTGELFF. The CDR3 DNA sequence: TGTGCCAGCACTAAGAGCGGGAGGCCCACCGGGGAGCTGTTTTTT. The variable domain in full, with the rest retrieved from reference TRBV7-8 and TRBJ2-2, is GAGVSQSPRYKVAKRGQDVALRCDPISGHVSLFWYQQALGQGPEFLTYFQNEAQLDKSGLPSDRFFAERPEGSVSTLKIQRTQQEDSAVYLCASTKSGRPTGELFFGEGSRLTVL.

The chain has TRBV7-2 and TRBJ2-5; D may correspond to TRBD1 or TRBD2 (5 bases each). The germline V gene has CDR1 SGHTA and CDR2 FQGNSA. Trimming shortened V by 3 bases and J by 5 bases, and 13 bases separated the two germline ends. The CDR3 consists of 14 residues. CDR3 sequence reads: CASSLAGWGETQYF. CDR3 DNA: TGTGCCAGCAGCTTGGCAGGGTGGGGGGAGACCCAGTACTTC.

The rearrangement joins TRBV29-1 to TRBJ2-7, with 10 nucleotides matching TRBD2. The V gene end was trimmed by 1 base and the J gene end by 6 bases; junction bases not matched to a gene: 9. The CDR3 is 15 amino acids. Germline lookup yields CDR1 SQVTM and CDR2 ANQGSEA. In DNA, the CDR3 is TGCAGCGTTGAAGTGGCTAGCGGGAGCTCAGGCGAGCAGTACTTC. This encodes CSVEVASGSSGEQYF.

This clone appeared a single time. The chain combines TRBV7-2 with TRBJ2-7; 10 bases match TRBD1. The ends lost 4 bases at V and 4 bases at J; junction bases unmatched: 7. Germline CDR1 SGHTA, CDR2 FQGNSA. The CDR3 is 15 residues long. Written as DNA, the CDR3 is TGTGCCAGCAGCTCAGCCGGGACAGGGGTGTACGAGCAGTACTTC. This encodes CASSSAGTGVYEQYF.

The V and J genes are TRBV11-2 and TRBJ2-3; D is uncertain. CDR1 and CDR2 from the germline V gene are SGHAT and FQNNGV. Trimming cost V 4 bases and J 0 bases, with 8 bases left between them. This CDR3 is built from 14 residues. CDR3 in DNA: TGTGCCAGCAGCTCACCACCTAGCACAGATACGCAGTATTTT. Amino acid sequence: CASSSPPSTDTQYF.

The sample holds one count of this clone. This chain joins TRBV5-1 and TRBJ1-3, with D possibly TRBD1 on 5 matching bases. CDR1 SGHRS and CDR2 YFSETQ come from the germline V gene. The V and J ends lost 4 bases and 8 bases respectively, with 10 bases between them. The CDR3 contains 12 residues. The CDR3: CASSDGGDTIYF. CDR3 sequence (DNA): TGCGCCAGCAGCGACGGAGGGGACACCATATATTTT.

The CDR3 sequence: CATSGMTNTGELFF. The CDR3 nucleotides are TGTGCCACCAGCGGGATGACGAACACCGGGGAGCTGTTTTTT. The chain carries TRBV15 and TRBJ2-2; D gene ambiguous. The CDR3 covers 14 residues. Trimming removed 5 bases from V and 0 bases from J, with 7 bases in between. Per germline, CDR1 LNHNV and CDR2 YYDKDF (reference sequence).

The V gene is TRBV20-1, the J gene TRBJ2-3; D call uncertain. The length of the CDR3 is 11 residues. V was cut by 5 bases and J by 7 bases, with 10 bases left in between. Per germline, CDR1 DFQATT and CDR2 SNEGSKA (reference sequence). CDR3 sequence: CSAPTTYTQYF. The CDR3 DNA is TGCAGTGCTCCTACGACATATACGCAGTATTTT.